Detailed here is one T cell receptor (beta chain). First-strand cDNA relied on TRAV- and TRBV-specific primers spanning alpha and beta chains. A roughly 20-cycle PCR with a constant-region primer and V-primer adapter amplified TCRs. TCRdb re-derived calls from the reads in MiXCR, one entry per CDR3 protein. The sample shows over 55,000 distinct CDR3 sequences, roughly 30% of them seen only once. The data were obtained in a study of low-dose radiotherapy and immunotherapy resistance in tumors. The wider study: For Cohort 1, fractions of 0.5 Gy were given every 2 weeks, reaching 6.5 Gy overall. Those assigned to Cohort 2 were treated with 1 Gy per fraction every two weeks (13 Gy in total over 26 weeks).

The germline V gene has CDR1 MNHEY and CDR2 SMNVEV (reference sequence). The CDR3 loop spans 13 amino acids. The ends were cut back, 6 bases at V and 2 bases at J, with 7 bases in the middle. The sample's time point: before trial treatment. Each patient who was eligible had an advanced solid tumor with no tumor-infiltrating lymphocytes. This TCR derives from a female donor with ovarian cancer. The chain uses TRBV27 and TRBJ2-2; no clear D. Sequences were derived from PBMCs, sampled before treatment. CDR3 loop: CASRFPNTGELFF. In nucleotides, the CDR3 is TGTGCCAGCAGATTTCCAAACACCGGGGAGCTGTTTTTT.